Listed here are 10 T cell receptor beta chains from one sample, sequenced in a study of blood T cell repertoires in COVID-19 (TCRdb year 2020). The library came from the immunoSEQ multiplex PCR assay. TCRdb re-hosts the immuneACCESS table, in-frame sequences only. Its copies lack some clones; in the studies checked, an unresolved V gene accounts for under half of them, and the cause for the rest is not known. This sample gives approximately 69,000 clones in total; 80% to 90% of them show up just once. The biggest ten clones account for approximately 22% of the sample. The material sequenced was peripheral blood. The receptors originated from a woman aged 70 to 79 with acute or convalescent COVID-19.

The chain joins TRBV28 to TRBJ2-1, with D possibly being TRBD1 (5 bases). The CDR3 is 12 residues long. Trimming took off 6 bases at V and 10 bases at J, with 13 bases between the two ends. From germline, CDR1 is MDHEN and CDR2 SYDVKM. CDR3 region: CASSPGYYEQFF. The CDR3 DNA is TGTGCCAGCAGCCCAGGGTATTACGAGCAGTTCTTC.

The chain links TRBV18 to TRBJ2-1; a weak D match, TRBD2 (5 bases). CDR3 size: 13 residues. CDR1 and CDR2 (germline): KGHSH, LQKENI. Trimming removed 4 bases at V and 7 bases at J, with 11 bases between. The CDR3 here is CASSLPGLNEQFF. The CDR3 DNA is TGTGCCAGCTCACTGCCGGGATTAAATGAGCAGTTCTTC.

In this sample, this clone turned up a few times. V and J are TRBV28 and TRBJ2-7; 8 nucleotides match TRBD2. CDR3 size: 15 residues. Germline assignment: CDR1 MDHEN and CDR2 SYDVKM. V lost 6 bases to trimming and J lost 0 bases; unmatched junction nucleotides: 7. The chain's CDR3 is CASRKTGTSSYEQYF. The DNA of the CDR3 is TGTGCCAGCAGGAAAACCGGGACTAGCTCCTACGAGCAGTACTTC.

CDR3 DNA sequence: TGTGCCAGCAGTACGGGGGGAGGAAACACCATATATTTT. Its translation is CASSTGGGNTIYF. The J gene is TRBJ1-3, the V gene TRBV6-5; weak D call: TRBD1 (5 bases). Germline CDR1 and CDR2: MNHEY and SVGAGI. There are 13 residues in the CDR3. The V end was cut by 5 bases, the J end by 4 bases, with 9 bases between.

The chain uses TRBV5-4 and TRBJ2-7; 13 bases line up with TRBD2. V lost 3 bases to trimming and J lost 6 bases; unmatched junction nucleotides: 6. From germline, CDR1 is SGHNT and CDR2 YYREEE (reference sequence). This CDR3 is 15 amino acids long. In DNA, the CDR3 is TGTGCCAGCAGCTCAAAGGGACTAGCGGGGATCGAGCAGTACTTC. Translated, it gives CASSSKGLAGIEQYF.

The chain links TRBV28 to TRBJ2-6, with 7 bases matching TRBD2. V gave up 7 bases and J gave up 9 bases; unmatched junction bases: 9. CDR3 length: 14 amino acids. CDR1 MDHEN and CDR2 SYDVKM come from the germline V gene. The CDR3 nucleotides are TGTGCCAGCAAGGACGGGGGGAGCCTCAACGTCCTGACTTTC. Protein sequence: CASKDGGSLNVLTF.

The chain links TRBV10-1 to TRBJ2-3; TRBD2 matches 9 bases. Germline-derived CDR1 and CDR2 are WNHNN and SYGVQD (reference sequence). This CDR3 is 17 amino acids long. The J segment lost 7 bases and the V segment lost 0 bases, leaving 11 bases of the junction unmatched. CDR3 amino acids: CASSESAPGTSKNTQYF. The DNA of the CDR3 is TGCGCCAGCAGTGAGTCGGCCCCCGGGACTAGCAAAAATACGCAGTATTTT.

This clone is medium-sized by share. This chain uses TRBV28 with TRBJ2-3; maybe TRBD1 (6 bases). The germline gives CDR1 MDHEN, CDR2 SYDVKM. CDR3 length: 14 residues. Trimming cost V 3 bases and J 6 bases, with 13 bases left between them. The CDR3 DNA reads TGTGCCAGCAGTTTCCAGCGAAGGGGGGATACGCAGTATTTT. Translated, it gives CASSFQRRGDTQYF. Together with reference TRBV28 and TRBJ2-3, the CDR3 gives the full variable domain: DVKVTQSSRYLVKRTGEKVFLECVQDMDHENMFWYRQDPGLGLRLIYFSYDVKMKEKGDIPEGYSVSREKKERFSLILESASTNQTSMYLCASSFQRRGDTQYFGPGTRLTVL.

V is TRBV30 and J is TRBJ2-7; D perhaps matches TRBD2 (6 bases). The germline CDR1 and CDR2 sequences are GTSNPN and SVGIG (reference sequence). The CDR3 length is 13 residues. V was shortened by 0 bases and J by 6 bases, with 12 bases between the two germline ends. The CDR3 spells CAWSVGGIGEQYF. CDR3 bases: TGTGCCTGGAGTGTAGGCGGGATAGGCGAGCAGTACTTC.

This clone was picked up one time. The J gene is TRBJ1-2, the V gene TRBV2; 11 bases map to TRBD1. Trimming took 6 bases from V and 7 from J; bases not matched to a gene: 7. This CDR3 is built from 14 residues. Per the germline V gene, CDR1 is SNHLY and CDR2 is FYNNEI. The CDR3 protein is CASSLGQGAIGYTF. In DNA, the CDR3 is TGTGCCAGCAGCCTCGGACAGGGGGCTATTGGCTACACCTTC.